This paragraph reports one T cell receptor beta chain. Its matching antigen is unknown. This sample stems from a study of cytomegalovirus exposure and HLA in healthy donors. Overall study results and limits: Available immune exposure information was restricted to CMV serostatus only.

Germline lookup yields CDR1 SGDLS and CDR2 YYNGEE. The CDR3 is made up of 18 amino acids. V was pared by 4 bases and J by 0 bases, with 6 bases of the junction left unmatched. Both 60 Vbeta primers and 13 Jbeta primers went into the PCR. TCRdb's copy holds only in-frame clones and misses some; the assay was immunoSEQ multiplex PCR. The sample lists some 190,000 clones; around 80% were seen once. The clonotype comes from a woman in her twenties or thirties in good health and CMV-seropositive. The sample consisted of PBMCs. The V call is TRBV9, the J call TRBJ2-1, with 14 bases that match TRBD2. The CDR3, as DNA: TGTGCCAGCAGCCGGCGACTAGCGGGGGGGAGCTCCTACAATGAGCAGTTCTTC. As protein: CASSRRLAGGSSYNEQFF.